Sequencing of this T cell receptor (beta chain) was carried out in a study of molecular identifiers for immune sequencing clone quantification. This clonotype was found many times. Its target is unknown. CDR3 length equals 15 residues. Trimming removed 6 bases from V and 1 base from J, with 13 bases in between. General study points: Clones above 20 RNA copies held over 99% of effector molecules, under 1% in naive cells. Among 850,000 to 1,000,000 naive cells, spiked Jurkat TCR RNA from a single cell was reportedly detectable.

Naive CD8 T cells, phenotype CD8+CD4-CCR7+CD45RA+, were sorted. Generation of bulk TCR libraries relied on previously described methods and listed TCR primers. TCRdb called the PCR reads again in MiXCR, with one record for every CDR3 protein. The table records about 640,000 distinct CDR3 sequences, approximately 20% of them present only once. This clonotype was sampled from a human donor in good health. Some libraries in this study had Jurkat cell RNA spiked in. The chain recombines TRBV12-3 or TRBV12-4 with TRBJ1-5, with D tentatively TRBD1 (5 bases). Sequenced: naive CD8+ T cells from blood, with Jurkat cell RNA spiked in. Documented subset: FACS-sorted CD8+CD4-CCR7+CD45RA+ naive T cells. In DNA, the CDR3 is TGTGCCAGCAGCCAAGGGACTTCGAGCAATCAGCCCCAGCATTTT. It yields the protein CASSQGTSSNQPQHF.